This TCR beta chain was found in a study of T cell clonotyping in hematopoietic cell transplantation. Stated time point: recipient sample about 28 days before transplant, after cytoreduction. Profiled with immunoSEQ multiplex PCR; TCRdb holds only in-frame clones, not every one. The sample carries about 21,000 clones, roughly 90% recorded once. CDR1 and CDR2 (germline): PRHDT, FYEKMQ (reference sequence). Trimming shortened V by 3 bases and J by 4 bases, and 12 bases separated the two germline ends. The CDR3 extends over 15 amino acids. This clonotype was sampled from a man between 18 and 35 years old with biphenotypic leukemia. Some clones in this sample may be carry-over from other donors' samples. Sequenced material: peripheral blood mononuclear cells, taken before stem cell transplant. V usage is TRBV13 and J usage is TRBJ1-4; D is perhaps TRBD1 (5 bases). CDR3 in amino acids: CASSFASGYNEKLFF. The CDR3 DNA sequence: TGTGCCAGCAGCTTTGCGTCAGGGTATAATGAAAAACTGTTTTTT.